The rows below give T cell receptor beta chains drawn from one sample of a study of shared clonotypes between healthy human individuals. Using immunoSEQ multiplex PCR, the repertoire was profiled, and TCRdb retains in-frame clones only, with some absent. The sample carries approximately 110,000 clones, roughly 70% recorded once. Specimen: memory CD8+ T cells sorted from blood. These receptors originate from a young woman in good health. Both conserved end residues are part of each CDR3. D genes are given only for firm matches. For some rows the clone size is stated as once, few or many, or as a class when expanded; others skip it.

clone size	D gene	V gene	J gene	CDR3 DNA	CDR3 protein
once	.	TRBV5-1	TRBJ2-7	TGCGCCAGCAGGGACCTCTACGAGCAGTACTTC	CASRDLYEQYF
.	.	TRBV2	TRBJ1-5	TGTGCCAGCCGTCCACAGGACGGAGGCCGGCAGCCCCAGCATTTT	CASRPQDGGRQPQHF
.	.	TRBV28	TRBJ1-5	TGTGCCAGCAGTTCCACAGGGTACTATAGCAATCAGCCCCAGCATTTT	CASSSTGYYSNQPQHF
.	.	TRBV5-1	TRBJ2-5	TGCGCCAGCAGCTTGGAAGGAGAGACCCAGTACTTC	CASSLEGETQYF
.	TRBD2	TRBV10-3	TRBJ2-5	TGTGCCCCCGCCGAGACTAGCGGCCAAGAGACCCAGTACTTC	CAPAETSGQETQYF
few	TRBD1	TRBV4-2	TRBJ1-4	TGTGCCAGCAGCCAGGAACCGGGACAGGGGTTTGAAAAACTGTTTTTT	CASSQEPGQGFEKLFF
.	TRBD1	TRBV5-1	TRBJ2-5	TGCGCCAGCAGCGCATCCGGGACAGTGGACCAAGAGACCCAGTACTTC	CASSASGTVDQETQYF
.	.	TRBV19	TRBJ2-7	TGTGCCAGTCGAGGACAGTCCTACGAGCAGTACTTC	CASRGQSYEQYF
.	TRBD1	TRBV7-9	TRBJ1-6	TGTGCCAGCAGCTTACCGGGACAGGGGAATTCACCCCTCCACTTT	CASSLPGQGNSPLHF
.	.	TRBV10-3	TRBJ2-2	TGTGCCACCTCCGGGACGGATCACACCGGGGAGCTGTTTTTT	CATSGTDHTGELFF
.	.	TRBV25-1	TRBJ2-7	TGTGCCAGCAGTCCCCAGCCCGGGACTCTACTGATTGAGCAGTACTTC	CASSPQPGTLLIEQYF
few	.	TRBV4-1	TRBJ1-2	TGCGCCAGCAGCCCGTCGTTGACCCCCACCTATGGCTACACCTTC	CASSPSLTPTYGYTF
.	TRBD2	TRBV11-3	TRBJ2-1	TGTGCCAGCAGCTCTGGGACTAGCGGGAGGGGTGTAAATGAGCAGTTCTTC	CASSSGTSGRGVNEQFF
.	.	TRBV27	TRBJ2-3	TGTGCCAGCAGTTTAAATTTCAGAACAGATACGCAGTATTTT	CASSLNFRTDTQYF
.	.	TRBV5-4	TRBJ1-1	TGTGCCAGCAGCTTTGAGTGGACGAACACTGAAGCTTTCTTT	CASSFEWTNTEAFF
.	.	TRBV19	TRBJ2-3	TGTGCCAGTAGTATGCCATCGGGGCGACCTAGCACAGATACGCAGTATTTT	CASSMPSGRPSTDTQYF
few	.	TRBV30	TRBJ1-1	TGTGCCTGGACCGACCAGAGGGGTGAAGCTTTCTTT	CAWTDQRGEAFF
.	TRBD1	TRBV14	TRBJ2-4	TGTGCCAGCAGCCAAGAGTTACAGGGGTCCAAAAACATTCAGTACTTC	CASSQELQGSKNIQYF
.	.	TRBV27	TRBJ2-7	TGTGCCAGCAGTTTTGTTGTAGGCTACGAGCAGTACTTC	CASSFVVGYEQYF
.	TRBD1	TRBV11-1	TRBJ2-7	TGTGCCAGCAGCTACCGGGACAGGCCCTACGAGCAGTACTTC	CASSYRDRPYEQYF
.	.	TRBV6-1	TRBJ1-1	TGTGCCAGCAGTCGATATGCGAACACTGAAGCTTTCTTT	CASSRYANTEAFF
.	.	TRBV18	TRBJ2-7	TGTGCCAGCTCACCAATCAACAGGGATTACGAGCAGTACTTC	CASSPINRDYEQYF
.	TRBD1	TRBV11-2	TRBJ2-5	TGTGCCAGCAGGGACGGACAGGGCCTCCAAGAGACCCAGTACTTC	CASRDGQGLQETQYF
.	.	TRBV6-4	TRBJ2-1	TGTGCCAGCAGTGACACTTCCTCGACCTCCAATGAGCAGTTCTTC	CASSDTSSTSNEQFF
few	TRBD2	TRBV27	TRBJ2-1	TGTGCCAGCAGTTTATACCCGACTAGCGGGAGGGCATTAAATGAGCAGTTCTTC	CASSLYPTSGRALNEQFF
once	.	TRBV30	TRBJ2-1	TGTGCCTGGAGGACTGACTCCTACAATGAGCAGTTCTTC	CAWRTDSYNEQFF
few	TRBD1	TRBV28	TRBJ2-7	TGTGCCAGCAGTTCCTCTACAGGGGGCCTTTACGAGCAGTACTTC	CASSSSTGGLYEQYF
.	TRBD1	TRBV9	TRBJ1-2	TGTGCCAGCGCGGGGGACAGGCGCCTCTCTAACTATGGCTACACCTTC	CASAGDRRLSNYGYTF
.	.	TRBV27	TRBJ1-2	TGTGCCAGCAGCTCCCAGGGGTTCTTGTATGGCTACACCTTC	CASSSQGFLYGYTF
once	.	TRBV7-9	TRBJ1-2	TGTGCCAGCAGCCCCCGGACGGACCAATATGGCTACACCTTC	CASSPRTDQYGYTF
.	.	TRBV11-3	TRBJ2-7	TGTGCCAGCAGCTTAGCCCACGGGAACACCTACGAGCAGTACTTC	CASSLAHGNTYEQYF
.	.	TRBV28	TRBJ2-7	TGTGCCAGCAGTTTCGCTGCGGCAGGGGAAGGTCTTGGGCAGTACTTC	CASSFAAAGEGLGQYF
once	TRBD2	TRBV25-1	TRBJ2-3	TGTGCCAGCAGTGTTGGGACTAGCGGTTCAGGGGATACGCAGTATTTT	CASSVGTSGSGDTQYF
.	.	TRBV28	TRBJ1-2	TGTGCCAGCAGTTTAAGAACAGCGGACTATGGCTACACCTTC	CASSLRTADYGYTF
few	TRBD1	TRBV11-1	TRBJ1-5	TGTGCCAGCAGCTCGACAGGGGGCGGCGATCAGCCCCAGCATTTT	CASSSTGGGDQPQHF
.	.	TRBV11-2	TRBJ2-1	TGTGCCAGCAGCCCCGGGACAAACGAGCAGTTCTTC	CASSPGTNEQFF
.	.	TRBV5-1	TRBJ2-7	TGCGCCAGCAGCTCTACGACAGGCCCTCTCTACGAGCAGTACTTC	CASSSTTGPLYEQYF
.	.	TRBV30	TRBJ2-7	TGTGCCAGCGGCCTCCGGGACGGGTGGCACGAGCAGTACTTC	CASGLRDGWHEQYF
many	TRBD2	TRBV2	TRBJ2-1	TGTGCCAGCAGTCCGAGGACTAGCGGGAGTTATGAGCAGTTCTTC	CASSPRTSGSYEQFF
.	.	TRBV15	TRBJ1-5	TGTGCCACCAGCAGAGCCGGGTTAAGGGATGGTCAGCCCCAGCATTTT	CATSRAGLRDGQPQHF
.	.	TRBV7-6	TRBJ1-4	TGTGCCAGCAGCTTGCGACGAGGGGAAAAACTGTTTTTT	CASSLRRGEKLFF
.	.	TRBV19	TRBJ2-4	TGTGCCAGTAGTATAACGGGGGTGGCCAAAAACATTCAGTACTTC	CASSITGVAKNIQYF
many	TRBD1	TRBV6-5	TRBJ2-7	TGTGCCAGCAGTTACGTGCCGGACAGGGGGCTCGAGCAGTACTTC	CASSYVPDRGLEQYF
.	TRBD2	TRBV25-1	TRBJ2-1	TGTGCCAGCAGTGATAGCGGGATGACTGAGCAGTTCTTC	CASSDSGMTEQFF
.	.	TRBV2	TRBJ1-2	TGTGCCAGCAGTGAAGCGCTTCTGCAGGGATTCTATGGCTACACCTTC	CASSEALLQGFYGYTF
once	TRBD1	TRBV4-1	TRBJ1-2	TGCGCCAGCAGCCAAAACAGGGGGCTTCGTGGCTACACCTTC	CASSQNRGLRGYTF
.	.	TRBV27	TRBJ2-1	TGTGCCAGCAGTTTATTAGGGGGTGATGAGCAGTTCTTC	CASSLLGGDEQFF
.	.	TRBV25-1	TRBJ1-5	TGTGCCAGCAGTGGGGAAAGAACCGGGGGCTATAGCAATCAGCCCCAGCATTTT	CASSGERTGGYSNQPQHF